These T cell receptor beta chains were read from a single sample in a study of blood T cell repertoires in COVID-19. Sequencing used immunoSEQ multiplex PCR; TCRdb keeps in-frame clones, though not all of them. The repertoire holds around 160,000 clones, with roughly 87% as singletons. Sequencing was performed on PBMCs or T cells enriched from blood (not recorded which). All receptors come from a woman aged 40 to 49 who had been exposed to COVID-19. CDR3s include the opening cysteine and the closing phenylalanine or tryptophan. Fields, in order: J gene, V gene, CDR3 protein.

TRBJ1-1,TRBV6-5,CASSLRQGTEAFF
TRBJ1-2,TRBV7-9,CASSGDRGQGYGYTF
TRBJ2-5,TRBV9,CASSVDETGGQETQYF
TRBJ1-2,TRBV3-1/TRBV3-2,CASQGQAYGYTF
TRBJ2-2,TRBV5-1,CASSGTPLPGELFF
TRBJ1-2,TRBV23-1,CASRLKRDTRYGYTF
TRBJ2-5,TRBV24-1,CATSDHREGLGETQYF
TRBJ1-1,TRBV5-1,CASSLPRSISSGTEAFF
TRBJ2-3,TRBV6-2/TRBV6-3,CASSYYTSGSTDTQYF
TRBJ1-1,TRBV9,CASSVGVQAFNTEAFF
TRBJ2-2,TRBV4-1,CASSQAGLGRWAGELFF
TRBJ1-6,TRBV5-1,CASSPGTGKSPLHF
TRBJ1-1,TRBV15,CATSRTPELARRAFF
TRBJ1-5,TRBV24-1,CATSKGGNQPQHF
TRBJ1-2,TRBV3-1/TRBV3-2,CASSQETGLGNYGYTF
TRBJ2-2,TRBV27,CASSPPSGLAGLNTGELFF
TRBJ1-1,TRBV9,CASSVSPQTTNTEAFF
TRBJ2-7,TRBV12-3/TRBV12-4,CASSATTYEQYF
TRBJ1-5,TRBV28,CASSSGENLWNQPQHF
TRBJ2-3,TRBV12-5,CASGLVLGGADTQYF
TRBJ2-7,TRBV4-3,CASSQDSQGAYEQYF
TRBJ2-3,TRBV6-2/TRBV6-3,CASSIAGVSTDTQYF
TRBJ2-1,TRBV27,CASIPETGKQYNEQFF
TRBJ1-1,TRBV30,CAWDTWNTEAFF
TRBJ1-2,TRBV6-7,CASSYSKRRENYGYTF
TRBJ1-5,TRBV19,CASNNRGRNNQPQHF
TRBJ1-2,TRBV5-1,CASSPVEGRDGYTF
TRBJ2-3,TRBV6-5,CASSWTGRTDTQYF
TRBJ2-2,TRBV12-5,CASGLTRTGITGELFF
TRBJ2-2,TRBV7-3,CASSLGPDNTGELFF
TRBJ1-5,TRBV19,CASSIPRGWDQPQHF
TRBJ1-2,TRBV7-9,CASSSTGTGGRYGYTF
TRBJ1-6,TRBV4-1,CASSQAEGHYNSPLHF
TRBJ1-6,TRBV9,CASSPTGTGIGSPLHF
TRBJ2-7,TRBV28,CAIQGTTYEQYF
TRBJ1-1,TRBV7-9,CASSPTGGATEAFF
TRBJ2-5,TRBV7-2,CASSPGGAGGNQETQYF
TRBJ2-1,TRBV27,CASRSQTGLDYNEQFF
TRBJ2-1,TRBV5-5,CASSSGQGPSNEQFF
TRBJ2-3,TRBV28,CASSNGRGESSTDTQYF
TRBJ2-4,TRBV6-5,CASRQGENIQYF
TRBJ2-3,TRBV2,CASIRSTGTQYF
TRBJ1-2,TRBV19,CASSIQGAFMIYTF
TRBJ2-3,TRBV7-2,CASSLDLAGVLDTQYF
TRBJ1-1,TRBV12-3/TRBV12-4,CASSFIGDSEAFF
TRBJ2-1,TRBV5-6,CASSPRGRREQFF
TRBJ2-3,TRBV5-5,CASSYGGPTDTQYF
TRBJ1-3,TRBV5-1,CASSLAAQGFSGNTIYF
TRBJ2-7,TRBV9,CASSPRGEPTYEQYF
TRBJ1-2,TRBV7-2,CASSLDGGANYGYTF